Below, 23 T cell receptor beta chains from the same sample are listed, as sequenced in a study of technical replicates of blood from a handful of donors. Clones were read by immunoSEQ multiplex PCR, and TCRdb kept only the in-frame ones, dropping some. The table has more than 90,000 clones, 96% seen once. Material for sequencing was T cells isolated from PBMCs. These receptors all stem from a human donor in good health.

The chain joins TRBV7-8 to TRBJ2-3, with TRBD2 identical over 10 bases. The CDR3 length is 16 residues. After removal of 4 bases from V and 1 base from J, the junction contained 5 bases not matched to a gene. CDR1 is SGHVS and CDR2 is FQNEAQ in the germline V gene. The CDR3 DNA follows: TGTGCCAGCAGCTCCGGACTAGCGGCCCGCACAGATACGCAGTATTTT. It codes for CASSSGLAARTDTQYF.

This sequence joins TRBV30 and TRBJ2-2; 9 bases agree with TRBD1. V gave up 4 bases and J gave up 1 base; unmatched junction bases: 4. This CDR3 comprises 15 residues. Germline V gives CDR1 GTSNPN, CDR2 SVGIG (reference sequence). The CDR3 protein is CAWTTGQGNTGELFF. The CDR3 coding sequence is TGTGCCTGGACTACGGGACAGGGGAACACCGGGGAGCTGTTTTTT.

The chain combines TRBV9 with TRBJ2-1; 9 bases are a match to TRBD2. The CDR3 spans 12 residues. Germline loops: CDR1 SGDLS, CDR2 YYNGEE. Unmatched junction bases numbered 7, after V lost 3 bases and J lost 15 bases. The CDR3 nucleotides are TGTGCCAGCAGCGCCGTAGGGACTAGCCGGTTCTTC. As protein: CASSAVGTSRFF.

The chain has TRBV18 and TRBJ1-2; 9 nucleotides agree with TRBD1. The V segment lost 3 bases and the J segment 6 bases; nucleotides outside the gene matches: 5. CDR3 length: 14 residues. The germline CDR1 and CDR2 sequences are KGHSH and LQKENI. Here the CDR3 reads CASSPPGTGNGYTF. The CDR3 DNA reads TGTGCCAGCTCACCCCCCGGGACAGGGAATGGCTACACCTTC.

The chain recombines TRBV2 with TRBJ2-5; TRBD2 matches at 13 bases. The CDR3 has 15 residues. The ends lost 4 bases at V and 1 base at J; junction bases unmatched: 0. CDR1 and CDR2 (germline): SNHLY, FYNNEI. The CDR3 DNA follows: TGTGCCAGCAGTGGACTAGCGGGGGGCCAAGAGACCCAGTACTTC. The encoded protein is CASSGLAGGQETQYF.

The chain has TRBV4-1 and TRBJ1-5; tentative D call: TRBD1 (5 bases). The germline V gene encodes CDR1 MGHRA and CDR2 YSYEKL. This CDR3 is 16 amino acids long. Trimming left V 0 bases short and J 6 bases short, with 15 bases between. The CDR3 DNA sequence: TGCGCCAGCAGCCAAGAGTCAGGGCAACGGGTTCAGCCCCAGCATTTT. Its protein is CASSQESGQRVQPQHF.

The chain recombines TRBV6-6 with TRBJ2-7, with TRBD1 matching over 7 bases. The CDR3 sequence is 16 residues long. Germline-derived CDR1 and CDR2 are MNHNY and SVGAGI (reference sequence). The V and J ends lost 6 bases and 1 base, in that order; junction bases with no gene match: 12. CDR3 nucleotides: TGTGCCAGCAGGAGGACAGGCCAAAAAGGGTCCTACGAGCAGTACTTC. Protein product: CASRRTGQKGSYEQYF.

The rearrangement links TRBV5-4 to TRBJ2-7; TRBD2 is a possible D gene (7 bases). V was shortened by 1 base and J by 3 bases, with 17 bases between the two germline ends. Germline CDR1 reads SGHNT; CDR2 reads YYREEE (reference sequence). This CDR3 is 16 amino acids long. The CDR3 sequence: CASSLFGGGGHYEQYF. The DNA for the CDR3 is TGTGCCAGCAGCTTGTTCGGCGGGGGCGGACACTACGAGCAGTACTTC.

The table lists this clone with a count of one. The chain links TRBV18 to TRBJ1-4; D unclear. The CDR3 has 13 amino acids. The germline gives CDR1 KGHSH, CDR2 LQKENI. The germline V and J ends were trimmed by 3 bases and 8 bases, with 10 bases remaining between them. The CDR3 DNA sequence: TGTGCCAGCTCACCCTCCGTGGGCGAAAAACTGTTTTTT. This translates into CASSPSVGEKLFF.

The V gene is TRBV25-1, the J gene TRBJ2-7; D is uncertain. The V gene lost 4 bases and the J gene lost 2 bases, with 15 bases spanning the gap. Germline lookup yields CDR1 MGHDK and CDR2 SYGVNS. The CDR3 has 15 residues. This CDR3 reads CASSGIWAETYEQYF. CDR3 DNA sequence: TGTGCCAGCAGTGGTATCTGGGCAGAAACCTACGAGCAGTACTTC.

This chain uses TRBV6-1 with TRBJ1-4; tentatively, D is TRBD1 (6 bases). The germline V and J ends were trimmed by 1 base and 8 bases, with 11 bases remaining between them. The CDR3 extends over 14 amino acids. Per the germline V gene, CDR1 is MNHNS and CDR2 is SASEGT. The CDR3 nucleotides are TGTGCCAGCAGTGAAGGGACAGTGAAAGAAAAACTGTTTTTT. Its protein is CASSEGTVKEKLFF.

The chain is built from TRBV6-5 and TRBJ1-2, with 9 bases matching TRBD1. Germline lookup yields CDR1 MNHEY and CDR2 SVGAGI. V was pared by 7 bases and J by 3 bases, with 6 bases of the junction left unmatched. CDR3 length equals 14 residues. The CDR3 reads CASTTTGGHYGYTF. CDR3 nucleotide sequence: TGTGCCAGCACCACGACAGGGGGACACTATGGCTACACCTTC.

V and J are TRBV5-6 and TRBJ2-7; D is undetermined. V was cut by 2 bases and J by 3 bases, with 6 bases left in between. From germline, CDR1 is SGHDT and CDR2 YYEEEE. The CDR3 has 12 residues. The CDR3 is CASSLLDYEQYF. CDR3 DNA sequence: TGTGCCAGCAGCTTATTAGACTACGAGCAGTACTTC.

The rearrangement joins TRBV4-2 to TRBJ2-1; 12 bases align to TRBD1. Germline CDR1 LGHNA, CDR2 YNFKEQ. The CDR3 has 16 residues. V lost 2 bases, J lost 5 bases, and 4 bases stayed unmatched. CDR3 sequence: CASSQPGQGANNEQFF. The CDR3 DNA is TGTGCCAGCAGCCAACCGGGACAGGGGGCAAACAATGAGCAGTTCTTC.

In DNA form, the CDR3 reads TGTGCCAGCAGTGCTTTCACAGGTCTGAACACTGAAGCTTTCTTT. Translating gives CASSAFTGLNTEAFF. The chain is built from TRBV2 and TRBJ1-1, with a weak D call TRBD1 (5 bases). CDR1 and CDR2 (germline): SNHLY, FYNNEI. The length of the CDR3 is 15 residues. Trimming stripped 4 bases from V and 0 bases from J, with 12 bases between.

The J gene is TRBJ2-2, the V gene TRBV2, with a weak D call TRBD1 (5 bases). Trimming took 7 bases from V and 6 from J, leaving 6 bases between them. CDR1 is SNHLY and CDR2 is FYNNEI in the germline V gene. The CDR3 is 11 amino acids. CDR3 loop: CASKGAGELFF. The CDR3 DNA reads TGTGCCAGCAAAGGGGCCGGGGAGCTGTTTTTT.

Written as DNA, the CDR3 is TGCGCCACAACCCGGGGGGCAGGGATGAACACTGAAGCTTTCTTT. Amino acids: CATTRGAGMNTEAFF. The rearrangement uses TRBV5-1 and TRBJ1-1, with D tentatively TRBD1 (6 bases). V dropped 9 bases and J dropped 0 bases, with 18 bases sitting between them. The length of the CDR3 is 15 residues. The germline CDR1 and CDR2 sequences are SGHRS and YFSETQ.

This clone is a singleton in its sample. This rearrangement joins TRBV6-1 to TRBJ2-7, with D possibly being TRBD1 (6 bases). The length of the CDR3 is 13 residues. CDR1 and CDR2 from the germline V gene are MNHNS and SASEGT. V was trimmed by 4 bases and J by 2 bases, leaving 9 bases between them. CDR3 DNA: TGTGCCAGCAGTGGGACAGTTACCTACGAGCAGTACTTC. Translation gives CASSGTVTYEQYF.

This rearrangement joins TRBV11-2 to TRBJ2-7, with 9 bases that match TRBD1. V gave up 3 bases and J gave up 3 bases; unmatched junction bases: 3. The CDR3 is made up of 14 amino acids. The germline gives CDR1 SGHAT, CDR2 FQNNGV. As DNA, the CDR3 is TGTGCCAGCAGCTTGGACAGGGGTTACTACGAGCAGTACTTC. Its protein product is CASSLDRGYYEQYF.

The gene calls are TRBV9 and TRBJ2-3; the match to TRBD2 covers 10 bases. Germline lookup yields CDR1 SGDLS and CDR2 YYNGEE. The CDR3 spans 16 residues. The J segment lost 5 bases and the V segment lost 4 bases, leaving 10 bases of the junction unmatched. The CDR3 spells CASSPFSSGGGDTQYF. CDR3 DNA sequence: TGTGCCAGCAGCCCCTTTTCGAGCGGGGGGGGAGATACGCAGTATTTT. The variable domain in full, completed from reference TRBV9 and TRBJ2-3, reads DSGVTQTPKHLITATGQRVTLRCSPRSGDLSVYWYQQSLDQGLQFLIQYYNGEERAKGNILERFSAQQFPDLHSELNLSSLELGDSALYFCASSPFSSGGGDTQYFGPGTRLTVL.

J is TRBJ2-1 and V is TRBV19; 9 bases are a match to TRBD2. Germline loops: CDR1 LNHDA, CDR2 SQIVND (reference sequence). After removal of 9 bases from V and 3 bases from J, the junction contained 12 bases not matched to a gene. The CDR3 spans 16 residues. CDR3 coding DNA: TGTGCCAGCCCTCTCCCGGGGACTAGCTACTACAATGAGCAGTTCTTC. It specifies CASPLPGTSYYNEQFF.

CDR3 loop: CASRLRGPNTGELFF. Here the CDR3 DNA reads TGTGCCAGCAGACTTCGCGGCCCGAACACCGGGGAGCTGTTTTTT. The chain joins TRBV6-4 to TRBJ2-2; D uncertain. The V gene's germline CDR1 is MRHNA and CDR2 SNTAGT. V lost 6 bases and J 0 bases, leaving 11 bases between the germline ends. CDR3 length: 15 amino acids.

The chain combines TRBV15 with TRBJ1-4; 7 bases match TRBD1. CDR3 length: 13 amino acids. With V trimmed by 3 bases and J by 12 bases, 7 bases remained unmatched. The germline gives CDR1 LNHNV, CDR2 YYDKDF (reference sequence). The CDR3 bases are TGTGCCACCAGCAGGCCCCTTGACAGGGAACTGTTTTTT. Translated, it gives CATSRPLDRELFF.